A selection of T cell receptor beta chains follows, all from one sample in a study of high-grade serous ovarian cancer treatment subgroups. Assay: immunoSEQ multiplex PCR; the TCRdb copy retains only in-frame clones and omits some. The repertoire holds roughly 3,000 clones, with more than 65% as singletons. The specimen was tumor tissue. The receptors originated from a human donor with high-grade serous ovarian cancer. Both conserved end residues are part of each CDR3.

V: TRBV28; CDR3: CASSPGQVNTEAFF
V: TRBV9; CDR3: CASSPQASDQETQYF
V: TRBV19; CDR3: CASSTPSWGQGISGANVLTF
V: TRBV7-6; CDR3: CASSLSLAGNTHEQFF
V: TRBV5-4; CDR3: CASSLTGYTGELFF
V: TRBV28; CDR3: CASSLLCESYEQYF
V: TRBV4-1; CDR3: CASSLAPPTGSYEQYF
V: TRBV18; CDR3: CASSPGGLDYEQYF
V: TRBV11-1; CDR3: CASSLGHNTGELFF
V: TRBV7-9; CDR3: CASSLGPGGTDTQYF
V: TRBV4-3; CDR3: CASSPKEAGGPYNEQFF
V: TRBV6-1; CDR3: CASRRGTDAIEQYF
V: TRBV5-1; CDR3: CASSETGPYEQYF
V: TRBV11-2; CDR3: CASSLALTGPEQYF
V: TRBV5-1; CDR3: CASSPSAGELFF
V: TRBV29-1; CDR3: CSVEDPGFSSYNEQFF
V: TRBV30; CDR3: CAWSGQGNQPQHF
V: TRBV27; CDR3: CASSFSGTGNEKLFF
V: TRBV11-2; CDR3: CASSFRLAGGEFHNEQFF
V: TRBV5-1; CDR3: CASSSASGTGGPNTEAFF
V: TRBV5-4; CDR3: CASSLTGASISPLHF
V: TRBV21-1; CDR3: CASSGSSGGASETQYF
V: TRBV7-6; CDR3: CASSSSTGLSGNTIYF
V: TRBV30; CDR3: CASQGLRRTEAFF
V: TRBV19; CDR3: CASRVQDRDYGYTF
V: TRBV7-2; CDR3: CASSSRTSGQETQYF
V: TRBV5-6; CDR3: CASSLEKAELRYEQYF
V: TRBV28; CDR3: CASAWEREGTQYF
V: TRBV30; CDR3: CAWSARAGYSPLHF
V: TRBV5-6; CDR3: CASSPRGFNQPQHF
V: TRBV2; CDR3: CASSAGRANTEAFF
V: TRBV20-1; CDR3: CSAPKGAEEYF
V: TRBV5-1; CDR3: CASSLPGALNTGELFF
V: TRBV19; CDR3: CASSIRTGGEGPQHF
V: TRBV6-5; CDR3: CASSSQGAGSEKLFF
V: TRBV5-1; CDR3: CASSSRTRVGSYNEQFF
V: TRBV7-9; CDR3: CASSPTPGQGSYEQYF
V: TRBV9; CDR3: CASSSETGNHEKLFF
V: TRBV5-6; CDR3: CASSLGFGNYGYTF
V: TRBV9; CDR3: CASSARDREGEKLFF
V: TRBV7-9; CDR3: CASSLDRVKLFF
V: TRBV25-1; CDR3: CASRLAGGGETQYF
V: TRBV28; CDR3: CASSLFFLGGNTIYF
V: TRBV15; CDR3: CATSRDHGQGDYGYTF
V: TRBV4-3; CDR3: CASSPGTGGVYEQYF
V: TRBV4-3; CDR3: CASSPSWQGAGEQFF
V: TRBV28; CDR3: CASSLQGTDTQYF
V: TRBV7-2; CDR3: CASSLEASGGAVDTQYF
V: TRBV2; CDR3: CASTFNPDSGEQYF
V: TRBV6-4; CDR3: CASSAASGYEQYF
V: TRBV29-1; CDR3: CSVVAGGWGYTF
V: TRBV5-4; CDR3: CASSSGQGEGNTEAFF